This paragraph reports one T cell receptor (beta chain). Antigen unknown. This table comes from immunoSEQ multiplex PCR, and its TCRdb copy is limited to in-frame clones, with some not included. There are over 85,000 clones in the sample; 80% to 95% occur only once, and around 1.5% lies in the top ten. This entry comes from a study of OX40 agonist ivuxolimab in advanced cancers. General study results and limits: CD8+ T cells showed, on average, more clonal expansion than CD4+ cells.

Blood samples were obtained at baseline, cycle 4 day 1, and cycle 7 day 1. V was pared by 5 bases and J by 2 bases, with 15 bases between. The CDR3 is 15 amino acids. Germline V gene data show CDR1 as SGHRS and CDR2 as YFSETQ. This TCR was sampled from an adult with an advanced solid tumor such as melanoma, head and neck, liver or kidney cancer. The rearrangement uses TRBV5-1 and TRBJ2-3; D gene uncertain. The sequencing used CD4+ or CD8+ T cells sorted from blood, collected in a trial of the OX40 agonist ivuxolimab. CDR3 sequence reads: CASRPTPINTDTQYF. Written as DNA, the CDR3 is TGCGCCAGCAGACCGACCCCGATTAACACAGATACGCAGTATTTT.